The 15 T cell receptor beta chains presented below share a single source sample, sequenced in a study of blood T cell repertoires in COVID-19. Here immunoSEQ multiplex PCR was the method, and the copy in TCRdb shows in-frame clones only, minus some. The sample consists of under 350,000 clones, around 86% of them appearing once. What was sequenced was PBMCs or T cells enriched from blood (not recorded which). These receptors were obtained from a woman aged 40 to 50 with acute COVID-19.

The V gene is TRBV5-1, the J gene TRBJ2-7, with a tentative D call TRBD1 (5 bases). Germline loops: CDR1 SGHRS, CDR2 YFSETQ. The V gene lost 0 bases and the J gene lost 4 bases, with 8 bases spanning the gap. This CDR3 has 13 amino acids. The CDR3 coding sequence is TGCGCCAGCAGCTTGGAACAGGCATACGAGCAGTACTTC. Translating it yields CASSLEQAYEQYF.

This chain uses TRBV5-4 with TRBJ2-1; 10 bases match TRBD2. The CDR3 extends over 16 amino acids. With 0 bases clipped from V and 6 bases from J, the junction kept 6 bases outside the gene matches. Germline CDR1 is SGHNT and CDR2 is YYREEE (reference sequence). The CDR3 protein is CASSLDLAGAPNEQFF. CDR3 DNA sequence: TGTGCCAGCAGCTTGGACCTAGCGGGAGCTCCCAATGAGCAGTTCTTC.

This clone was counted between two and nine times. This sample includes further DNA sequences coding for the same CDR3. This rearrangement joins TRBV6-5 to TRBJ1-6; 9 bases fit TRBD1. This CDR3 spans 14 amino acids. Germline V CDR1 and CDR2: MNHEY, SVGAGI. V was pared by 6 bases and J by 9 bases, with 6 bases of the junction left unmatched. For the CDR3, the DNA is TGTGCCAGCAGGGGACAGGGAGGGAGTTCACCCCTCCACTTT. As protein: CASRGQGGSSPLHF.

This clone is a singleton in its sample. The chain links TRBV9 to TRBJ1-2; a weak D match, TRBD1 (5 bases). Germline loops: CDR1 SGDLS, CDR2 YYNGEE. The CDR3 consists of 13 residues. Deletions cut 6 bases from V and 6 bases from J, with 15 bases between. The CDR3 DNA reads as TGTGCCAGCACCTCTGAGCGGGGGAATGGCTACACCTTC. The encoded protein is CASTSERGNGYTF. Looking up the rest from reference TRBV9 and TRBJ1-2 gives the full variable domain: DSGVTQTPKHLITATGQRVTLRCSPRSGDLSVYWYQQSLDQGLQFLIQYYNGEERAKGNILERFSAQQFPDLHSELNLSSLELGDSALYFCASTSERGNGYTFGSGTRLTVV.

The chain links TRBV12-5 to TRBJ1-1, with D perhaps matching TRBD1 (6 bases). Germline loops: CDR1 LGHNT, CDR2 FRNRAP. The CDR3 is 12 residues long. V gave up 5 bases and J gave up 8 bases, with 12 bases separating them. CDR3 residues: CASGPDSEEAFF. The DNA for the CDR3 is TGTGCTAGTGGTCCGGACAGCGAGGAAGCTTTCTTT.

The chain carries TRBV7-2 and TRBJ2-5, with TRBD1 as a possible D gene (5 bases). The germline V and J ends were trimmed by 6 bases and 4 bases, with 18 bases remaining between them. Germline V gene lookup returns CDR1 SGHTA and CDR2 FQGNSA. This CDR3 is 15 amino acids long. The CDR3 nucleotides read TGTGCCAGCAGTCTTACGAGTGGGGCTGGAGAGACCCAGTACTTC. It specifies CASSLTSGAGETQYF.

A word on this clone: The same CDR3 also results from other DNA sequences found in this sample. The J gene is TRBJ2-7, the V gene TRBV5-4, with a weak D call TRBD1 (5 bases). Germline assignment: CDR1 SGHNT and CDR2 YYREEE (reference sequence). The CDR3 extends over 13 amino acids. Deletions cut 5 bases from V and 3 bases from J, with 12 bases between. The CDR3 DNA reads TGTGCCAGCAGGGGGCAGGGAAGCTACGAGCAGTACTTC. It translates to CASRGQGSYEQYF.

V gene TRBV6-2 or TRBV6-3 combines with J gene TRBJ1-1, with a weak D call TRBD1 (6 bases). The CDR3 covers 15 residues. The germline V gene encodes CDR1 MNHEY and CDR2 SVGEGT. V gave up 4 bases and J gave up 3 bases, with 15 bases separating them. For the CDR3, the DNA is TGTGCCAGCAGTTTTGGACAGAATACTCACACTGAAGCTTTCTTT. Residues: CASSFGQNTHTEAFF.

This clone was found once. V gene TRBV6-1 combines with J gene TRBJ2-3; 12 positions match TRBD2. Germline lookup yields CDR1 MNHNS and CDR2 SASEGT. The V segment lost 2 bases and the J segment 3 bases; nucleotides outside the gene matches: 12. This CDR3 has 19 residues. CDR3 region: CASSEPWLAGGRPTDTQYF. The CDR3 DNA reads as TGTGCCAGCAGTGAACCCTGGCTAGCGGGAGGGCGACCGACAGATACGCAGTATTTT.

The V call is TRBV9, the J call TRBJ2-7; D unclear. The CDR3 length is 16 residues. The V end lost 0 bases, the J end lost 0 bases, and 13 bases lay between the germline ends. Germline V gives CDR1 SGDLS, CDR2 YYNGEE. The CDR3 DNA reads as TGTGCCAGCAGCGTAGCACCCGAACTAAGCTCCTACGAGCAGTACTTC. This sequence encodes CASSVAPELSSYEQYF. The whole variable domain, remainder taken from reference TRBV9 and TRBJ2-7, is DSGVTQTPKHLITATGQRVTLRCSPRSGDLSVYWYQQSLDQGLQFLIQYYNGEERAKGNILERFSAQQFPDLHSELNLSSLELGDSALYFCASSVAPELSSYEQYFGPGTRLTVT.

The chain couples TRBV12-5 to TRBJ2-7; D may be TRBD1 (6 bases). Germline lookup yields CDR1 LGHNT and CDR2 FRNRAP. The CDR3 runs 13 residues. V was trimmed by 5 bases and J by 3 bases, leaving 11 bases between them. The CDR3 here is CASGRTEVYEQYF. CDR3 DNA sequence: TGTGCTAGTGGTCGGACAGAGGTCTACGAGCAGTACTTC.

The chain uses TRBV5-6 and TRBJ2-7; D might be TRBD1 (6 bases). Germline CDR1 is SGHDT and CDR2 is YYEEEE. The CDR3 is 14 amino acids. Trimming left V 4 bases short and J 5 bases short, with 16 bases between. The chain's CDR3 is CASSRGRPTDEQYF. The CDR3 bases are TGTGCCAGCAGCAGGGGGAGACCGACAGACGAGCAGTACTTC.

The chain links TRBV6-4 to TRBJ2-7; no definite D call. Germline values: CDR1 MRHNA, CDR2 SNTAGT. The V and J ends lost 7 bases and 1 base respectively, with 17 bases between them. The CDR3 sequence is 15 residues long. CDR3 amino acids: CASNPNQRLSYEQYF. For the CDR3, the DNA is TGTGCCAGCAACCCTAATCAGCGCCTATCCTACGAGCAGTACTTC.

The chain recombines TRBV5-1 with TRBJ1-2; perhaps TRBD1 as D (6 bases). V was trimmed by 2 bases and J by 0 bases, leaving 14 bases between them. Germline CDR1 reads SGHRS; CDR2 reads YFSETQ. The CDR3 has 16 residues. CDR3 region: CASSLGQQHSNYGYTF. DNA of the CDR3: TGCGCCAGCAGCTTAGGACAGCAACATTCTAACTATGGCTACACCTTC. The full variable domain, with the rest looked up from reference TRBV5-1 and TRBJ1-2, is KAGVTQTPRYLIKTRGQQVTLSCSPISGHRSVSWYQQTPGQGLQFLFEYFSETQRNKGNFPGRFSGRQFSNSRSEMNVSTLELGDSALYLCASSLGQQHSNYGYTFGSGTRLTVV.

The CDR3 here is CASLLSGRHTGELFF. The DNA of the CDR3 is TGTGCCAGCCTCCTGAGCGGGAGACACACCGGGGAGCTGTTTTTT. The chain carries TRBV18 and TRBJ2-2, with TRBD2 matching over 8 bases. The germline V gene encodes CDR1 KGHSH and CDR2 LQKENI. The CDR3 extends over 15 amino acids. Trimming cost V 8 bases and J 3 bases; bases outside gene matches: 8.